This T cell receptor (beta chain) is drawn from a study of graft-versus-host responses after intestinal transplantation. The wider study: Each patient got anti-thymocyte globulin induction, then tacrolimus and steroids for approximately 3 years.

Study outcomes and limitations: Graft-donor T cell macrochimerism coincided with high graft-versus-host to host-versus-graft clonal ratios in allografts. Levels of circulating GvH clones at their peak were associated with early post-transplant HvG declines.

Concerning this clone: Antigen specificity is unknown.

The germline gives CDR1 SEHNR, CDR2 FQNEAQ (reference sequence). Trimming took 4 bases from V and 4 from J, leaving 7 bases between them. The CDR3 contains 13 residues. Clones were sequenced by immunoSEQ multiplex PCR, and TCRdb holds only the in-frame ones, with some missing. The sample includes 50,000 to 75,000 clones, 85% to 95% of them seen just once. The chain combines TRBV7-9 with TRBJ2-2; D remains unclear. Here the sequenced sample was unstimulated CD8+ T cells sorted from spleen or lymph node cells, taken before transplant. The TCR comes from a human donor who was the organ donor for an intestinal transplant. This CDR3 reads CASSSGLTGELFF. CDR3 in DNA: TGTGCCAGCAGCTCGGGTCTCACCGGGGAGCTGTTTTTT. Drawing the rest from reference TRBV7-9 and TRBJ2-2, the complete variable domain is DTGVSQNPRHKITKRGQNVTFRCDPISEHNRLYWYRQTLGQGPEFLTYFQNEAQLEKSRLLSDRFSAERPKGSFSTLEIQRTEQGDSAMYLCASSSGLTGELFFGEGSRLTVL.